This TCR beta chain is from a study of metastatic and nonmetastatic thyroid tumors. About the research overall: Across blood and tumor or nodule tissue, repertoires from malignant and benign thyroid patients were compared with one another. General study findings and limits: As reported, TCR beta diversity in blood and tumor was significantly higher in malignant thyroid tumors than in benign nodules.

Until they underwent thyroid surgery, no patient had received any treatment. V lost 5 bases and J 0 bases, leaving 22 bases between the germline ends. This CDR3 comprises 18 residues. Per germline, CDR1 MDHEN and CDR2 SYDVKM. In the original processing: CDR3 differences across clinicopathological groups were used to build a distant-metastasis classifier for papillary thyroid cancer. TCRdb re-processed the PCR reads through MiXCR. TCRdb assigned the V and J calls; the authors' analysis was not used. This sample has tens of thousands of clones, with about 13% found just once. This clone was counted many times. Antigen unknown.

This rearrangement joins TRBV28 to TRBJ1-1, with D perhaps matching TRBD1 (5 bases). The TCR comes from a female donor with papillary thyroid cancer or a benign thyroid nodule (not recorded which). Some clones in this sample may be carry-over from other donors' samples. Sequencing was carried out using blood. As DNA, the CDR3 is TGTGCCAGCAGTCCTCCCCCCAGACAGAGAACTATGAACACTGAAGCTTTCTTT. Residues: CASSPPPRQRTMNTEAFF. Full variable domain (outside the CDR3, taken from reference TRBV28 and TRBJ1-1): DVKVTQSSRYLVKRTGEKVFLECVQDMDHENMFWYRQDPGLGLRLIYFSYDVKMKEKGDIPEGYSVSREKKERFSLILESASTNQTSMYLCASSPPPRQRTMNTEAFFGQGTRLTVV.